The 24 T cell receptor beta chains below were found in one sample sequenced in a study of blood T cell repertoires in COVID-19. Clones were read by immunoSEQ multiplex PCR, and TCRdb kept only the in-frame ones, dropping some. This sample has approximately 130,000 clones, with almost 85% found just once. Sequencing was done on a sample of peripheral blood. The source is a human donor in a cohort sampled during active COVID-19.

This chain uses TRBV2 with TRBJ1-3; TRBD1 aligns across 7 bases. CDR3 size: 15 residues. CDR1 and CDR2 (germline): SNHLY, FYNNEI. The ends lost 2 bases at V and 2 bases at J; junction bases unmatched: 3. The CDR3 sequence: CASSEQGVTGNTIYF. The CDR3 coding sequence is TGTGCCAGCAGTGAACAGGGGGTAACTGGAAACACCATATATTTT.

Concerning this clone: Other DNA sequences within the sample encode an identical CDR3. This sequence joins TRBV20-1 and TRBJ2-7, with D maybe TRBD2 (5 bases). Germline CDR1 reads DFQATT; CDR2 reads SNEGSKA (reference sequence). The CDR3 is 11 residues long. V was clipped by 5 bases and J by 4 bases, with 9 bases between them. Here the CDR3 DNA reads TGCAGTGCTGGACTGGCTTACGAGCAGTACTTC. It translates to CSAGLAYEQYF.

CDR3 in DNA: TGTGCCACCAGCAGAGATCGGGGGAGGGGTGACGAGCAGTACTTC. As protein: CATSRDRGRGDEQYF. The V and J genes are TRBV15 and TRBJ2-7, with 7 bases matching TRBD2. Looked up from germline, CDR1 is LNHNV and CDR2 is YYDKDF (reference sequence). The J segment lost 5 bases and the V segment lost 0 bases, leaving 7 bases of the junction unmatched. This CDR3 comprises 15 residues.

V is TRBV10-1 and J is TRBJ2-1; 11 bases are shared with TRBD1. The CDR3 length is 14 residues. V was pared by 6 bases and J by 8 bases, with 6 bases of the junction left unmatched. CDR1 and CDR2 (germline): WNHNN, SYGVQD (reference sequence). The CDR3 protein is CASSAGQGAHEQFF. The CDR3 bases are TGCGCCAGCAGCGCAGGACAGGGGGCACATGAGCAGTTCTTC.

This clone was counted between two and nine times. V and J are TRBV5-4 and TRBJ2-6; tentative D call: TRBD2 (6 bases). CDR3 length: 17 amino acids. Germline V gene sequence: CDR1 SGHNT, CDR2 YYREEE (reference sequence). V was cut by 0 bases and J by 0 bases, with 10 bases left in between. This CDR3 reads CASSLVGGSSGANVLTF. CDR3 bases: TGTGCCAGCAGCTTGGTCGGGGGAAGCTCTGGGGCCAACGTCCTGACTTTC.

J is TRBJ2-7 and V is TRBV29-1, with 7 bases aligning to TRBD1. Looked up from germline, CDR1 is SQVTM and CDR2 is ANQGSEA. V dropped 6 bases and J dropped 3; count of bases not matched to a gene: 2. This CDR3 region has 11 residues. CDR3 DNA sequence: TGCAGCGTGACAGGGAACTACGAGCAGTACTTC. Translated: CSVTGNYEQYF.

The chain is built from TRBV6-5 and TRBJ1-1, with 8 bases lining up with TRBD1. The CDR3 runs 15 residues. CDR1 and CDR2 (germline): MNHEY, SVGAGI. J was trimmed by 4 bases and V by 6 bases; bases with no gene match: 10. The CDR3 DNA follows: TGTGCCAGCAGCTGGACAGGGAGAGGTACCACTGAAGCTTTCTTT. Translation: CASSWTGRGTTEAFF.

This clone occurred once. This chain links TRBV24-1 with TRBJ2-3; D unresolved. Trimming stripped 7 bases from V and 8 bases from J, with 12 bases between. Germline CDR1 KGHDR, CDR2 SFDVKD. CDR3 length: 12 amino acids. CDR3 DNA sequence: TGTGCCACCAGCATGGCAGCAGGTACGCAGTATTTT. Encoded protein: CATSMAAGTQYF.

This clone was recorded many times. The rearrangement joins TRBV12-3 or TRBV12-4 to TRBJ1-4, with D possibly TRBD1 on 5 matching bases. The CDR3 sequence is 13 residues long. The V end lost 6 bases, the J end lost 8 bases, and 13 bases lay between the germline ends. The CDR3 protein is CASRRWGREKLFF. In DNA, the CDR3 is TGTGCCAGCAGGAGATGGGGCAGGGAAAAACTGTTTTTT.

This clone was seen a few times. The chain combines TRBV18 with TRBJ2-1; 12 bases align to TRBD2. The CDR3 contains 16 residues. The V gene's germline CDR1 is KGHSH and CDR2 LQKENI. With V trimmed by 3 bases and J by 7 bases, 7 bases remained unmatched. The CDR3 DNA reads TGTGCCAGCTCACCTCCTAGCGGGGGGGCGGGGAATGAGCAGTTCTTC. Residues: CASSPPSGGAGNEQFF. Filled out from reference TRBV18 and TRBJ2-1, the complete variable domain reads NAGVMQNPRHLVRRRGQEARLRCSPMKGHSHVYWYRQLPEEGLKFMVYLQKENIIDESGMPKERFSAEFPKEGPSILRIQQVVRGDSAAYFCASSPPSGGAGNEQFFGPGTRLTVL.

As regards this clone: A read error may produce the germline difference seen at one junction end. Other DNA sequences from this sample encode an identical CDR3 as well. This chain joins TRBV5-5 and TRBJ2-5; D not resolved. The CDR3 sequence is 13 residues long. From germline, CDR1 is SGHKS and CDR2 YYEKEE (reference sequence). The CDR3 sequence: CASSFGSLETQYF. In DNA form, the CDR3 reads TGTGCCAGCAGCTTTGGTAGCCTAGAGACTCAGTACTTC. The full variable domain, rest sourced from reference TRBV5-5 and TRBJ2-5, is DAGVTQSPTHLIKTRGQQVTLRCSPISGHKSVSWYQQVLGQGPQFIFQYYEKEERGRGNFPDRFSARQFPNYSSELNVNALLLGDSALYLCASSFGSLETQYFGPGTRLLVL.

The chain recombines TRBV19 with TRBJ2-5; TRBD1 matches at 8 bases. There are 15 residues in the CDR3. The germline V gene has CDR1 LNHDA and CDR2 SQIVND (reference sequence). The trim removed 6 bases at V and 2 bases at J, leaving 8 bases unmatched. CDR3 DNA sequence: TGTGCCAGTAGCCTTGACAGGGGAAATCAAGAGACCCAGTACTTC. It translates to CASSLDRGNQETQYF.

The V call is TRBV18, the J call TRBJ2-7; D gene uncertain. V gave up 2 bases and J gave up 1 base, with 9 bases separating them. The CDR3 extends over 14 amino acids. Germline CDR1 and CDR2: KGHSH and LQKENI. In DNA form, the CDR3 reads TGTGCCAGCTCACCAGGGCCCACGTCCTACGAGCAGTACTTC. Translation gives CASSPGPTSYEQYF. Looking up the rest from reference TRBV18 and TRBJ2-7 gives the full variable domain: NAGVMQNPRHLVRRRGQEARLRCSPMKGHSHVYWYRQLPEEGLKFMVYLQKENIIDESGMPKERFSAEFPKEGPSILRIQQVVRGDSAAYFCASSPGPTSYEQYFGPGTRLTVT.

The chain employs TRBV12-1 and TRBJ2-3; whether TRBD2, the table's D call, matches the DNA was not checked. TRBV12-1 corresponds to a pseudogene. There are 15 residues in the CDR3. In DNA form, the CDR3 reads TGTGCCAGCAGCCCCTTCAGCGGGGGCACAGATACGCAGTATTTT. Translating it yields CASSPFSGGTDTQYF.

The DNA of the CDR3 is TGTGCCAGCAGCCGAGCGGACAGGGGCGCAGGAGATACGCAGTATTTT. It translates to CASSRADRGAGDTQYF. This chain links TRBV3-1 (or the pseudogene TRBV3-2) with TRBJ2-3; 9 bases are shared with TRBD1. Germline CDR1 LGHDT, CDR2 YNNKEL (reference sequence). Trimming cost V 4 bases and J 5 bases; bases outside gene matches: 10. The CDR3 contains 16 residues.

The genes are TRBV5-8 and TRBJ2-2; 7 bases are a match to TRBD1. Germline CDR1 is SGHTS and CDR2 is YDEGEE. V shed 1 base, J shed 4 bases, and the junction held 4 bases outside the gene matches. This CDR3 contains 15 residues. DNA for the CDR3: TGTGCCAGCAGCTTGCAAGGGGGCAGCACCGGGGAGCTGTTTTTT. It encodes CASSLQGGSTGELFF.

This clone was seen just once. V and J are TRBV18 and TRBJ1-3; D gene unclear. The V gene's germline CDR1 is KGHSH and CDR2 LQKENI. The length of the CDR3 is 15 residues. Trimming left V 6 bases short and J 2 bases short, with 14 bases between. In nucleotides, the CDR3 is TGTGCCAGCTCTACAACCGTTGGTGCTGGAAACACCATATATTTT. Its protein is CASSTTVGAGNTIYF.

This clone was picked up one time. J is TRBJ2-5 and V is TRBV3-1 (or the pseudogene TRBV3-2); 9 bases align to TRBD2. Trimming took 0 bases from V and 1 from J; bases not matched to a gene: 3. The CDR3 loop spans 16 amino acids. CDR1 LGHDT and CDR2 YNNKEL come from the germline V gene (reference sequence). This CDR3 is CASSQEASGIQETQYF. DNA of the CDR3: TGTGCCAGCAGCCAAGAGGCTAGCGGGATCCAAGAGACCCAGTACTTC.

Here the CDR3 DNA reads TGTGCCAGCAGGGACAGGGAGGCTAACTATGGCTACACCTTC. It is translated as CASRDREANYGYTF. The chain couples TRBV2 to TRBJ1-2; 8 positions match TRBD1. The length of the CDR3 is 14 residues. Germline V lookup: CDR1 SNHLY, CDR2 FYNNEI. After removal of 6 bases from V and 0 bases from J, the junction contained 3 bases not matched to a gene.

The chain couples TRBV30 to TRBJ1-5; 7 nucleotides align to TRBD1. Germline CDR1 reads GTSNPN; CDR2 reads SVGIG (reference sequence). The V and J ends lost 2 bases and 9 bases, in that order; junction bases with no gene match: 13. This CDR3 has 15 residues. The CDR3 protein is CAWSKRGTAVVPQHF. In DNA form, the CDR3 reads TGTGCCTGGAGTAAACGGGGGACAGCCGTCGTGCCCCAGCATTTT. Full variable domain (outside the CDR3, taken from reference TRBV30 and TRBJ1-5): SQTIHQWPATLVQPVGSPLSLECTVEGTSNPNLYWYRQAAGRGLQLLFYSVGIGQISSEVPQNLSASRPQDRQFILSSKKLLLSDSGFYLCAWSKRGTAVVPQHFGDGTRLSIL.

The J gene is TRBJ2-5, the V gene TRBV2; weak D call: TRBD1 (6 bases). With 5 bases removed from V and 5 bases from J, the gap between germline ends came to 15 bases. CDR1 is SNHLY and CDR2 is FYNNEI in the germline V gene. The CDR3 runs 14 residues. DNA for the CDR3: TGTGCCAGCAGTTCAGGGGCCTTTCCGGAGACCCAGTACTTC. Residues: CASSSGAFPETQYF.

The chain is built from TRBV25-1 and TRBJ1-1, with a weak D call TRBD1 (5 bases). V lost 3 bases to trimming and J lost 5 bases, with 16 bases between them. Germline V lookup: CDR1 MGHDK, CDR2 SYGVNS. The CDR3 consists of 15 residues. The CDR3 coding sequence is TGTGCCAGCAGTGACCCCTCGGGCGGGACTACTGAAGCTTTCTTT. Translated: CASSDPSGGTTEAFF.

The chain carries TRBV10-3 and TRBJ2-3; D remains unclear. Trimming pared 2 bases from V and 6 bases from J, leaving 9 bases between. CDR1 ENHRY and CDR2 SYGVKD come from the germline V gene. The CDR3 spans 13 residues. CDR3 bases: TGTGCCATCAGTGAGCCAGCGCGGGATACGCAGTATTTT. It translates to CAISEPARDTQYF.

V gene TRBV18 combines with J gene TRBJ2-7; no definite D call. V was cut by 2 bases and J by 0 bases, with 8 bases left in between. Germline CDR1 KGHSH, CDR2 LQKENI. The CDR3 is 14 residues long. The CDR3 bases are TGTGCCAGCTCACCATCAGGTACCTCCTACGAGCAGTACTTC. As protein: CASSPSGTSYEQYF. The variable domain in full, completed from reference TRBV18 and TRBJ2-7, reads NAGVMQNPRHLVRRRGQEARLRCSPMKGHSHVYWYRQLPEEGLKFMVYLQKENIIDESGMPKERFSAEFPKEGPSILRIQQVVRGDSAAYFCASSPSGTSYEQYFGPGTRLTVT.